The T cell receptor beta chain described here comes from a study of beta chain features in type 1 diabetes. Findings and caveats of the study: In cDNA sequencing, cells with high TCR expression could be over-represented. Shorter TCRB CDR3s, moderately but significantly so, were found in Type 1 diabetes patients in all four CD4+ subsets.

The V gene's germline CDR1 is SGHNT and CDR2 YYREEE (reference sequence). CDR3 size: 12 residues. Concerning this clone: Its antigen is not known.

Expressed TCRB transcripts were sequenced, since all the RNA that had been isolated was reverse transcribed. Assay used: immunoSEQ multiplex PCR; TCRdb lists only in-frame clones, some missing. This sample has fewer than 300,000 clones, with roughly 20% found just once. The sample was naive CD4+ T cells from blood. J is TRBJ1-1 and V is TRBV5-4; 7 nucleotides line up with TRBD1. The sequence was collected from a woman between 40 and 50 years old with type 1 diabetes. The CDR3 reads CATQGVDTEAFF. The CDR3 nucleotides are TGTGCTACCCAGGGGGTCGACACTGAAGCTTTCTTT.